This passage covers 30 T cell receptor beta chains from one sample sequenced in a study of blood T cells in healthy people across ages. Through a sample-barcoded 5' primer and a J-beta primer mix, a second PCR was run for roughly 7 to 11 cycles. Each CDR3 protein is one row after TCRdb ran MiXCR on the 5' RACE reads. There are fewer than 800,000 distinct CDR3 sequences in the sample; more than 40% occur only once, and roughly 31% lies in the top ten. Sequenced: blood. Receptor source: a woman in her sixties in good health.

The rearrangement uses TRBV2 and TRBJ1-4, with 7 bases fitting TRBD1. V shed 7 bases, J shed 4 bases, and the junction held 6 bases outside the gene matches. The CDR3 is made up of 14 amino acids. Germline values: CDR1 SNHLY, CDR2 FYNNEI. CDR3 sequence: CASIKGQSNEKLFF. The CDR3 DNA reads TGTGCCAGCATCAAGGGACAGAGTAATGAAAAACTGTTTTTT.

The chain recombines TRBV3-1 with TRBJ1-4, with 8 bases lining up with TRBD1. This CDR3 comprises 14 residues. V was clipped by 6 bases and J by 10 bases; unmatched bases: 10. CDR1 and CDR2 from the germline V gene are LGHDT and YNNKEL (reference sequence). This chain's CDR3 is CASRPTGEGGKLFF. The DNA for the CDR3 is TGTGCCAGCAGGCCGACAGGGGAGGGGGGAAAACTGTTTTTT.

V usage is TRBV5-1 and J usage is TRBJ2-3; possible D gene TRBD1, 8 bases. Trimming left V 1 base short and J 6 bases short, with 12 bases between. Germline V gene sequence: CDR1 SGHRS, CDR2 YFSETQ. The CDR3 consists of 14 residues. The CDR3, as DNA: TGCGCCAGCAGCTTGAACAGGGGGGGGGATACGCAGTATTTT. Encoded protein: CASSLNRGGDTQYF.

Only one count was recorded for this clonotype. The CDR3 loop is CSADPEVAYNEQFF. DNA for the CDR3: TGCAGTGCGGACCCCGAGGTCGCCTACAATGAGCAGTTCTTC. The chain links TRBV20-1 to TRBJ2-1; D gene ambiguous. The germline V gene encodes CDR1 DFQATT and CDR2 SNEGSKA (reference sequence). V shed 6 bases and J shed 2 bases, with 14 bases lying between them. CDR3 size: 14 residues.

The J gene is TRBJ2-7, the V gene TRBV7-3, with D tentatively TRBD1 (6 bases). Per germline, CDR1 SGHTA and CDR2 FQGTGA. CDR3 length: 15 residues. Trimming shortened V by 2 bases and J by 3 bases, and 14 bases separated the two germline ends. The CDR3 loop is CASSLSPGTYYEQYF. Written as DNA, the CDR3 is TGTGCCAGCAGCTTATCCCCCGGGACATACTACGAGCAGTACTTC.

V usage is TRBV3-1 and J usage is TRBJ2-1, with 7 nucleotides matching TRBD1. The better agreement between TRBJ2-7 and the DNA end casts doubt on the J call. The CDR3 is 18 amino acids. In germline, CDR1 is LGHDT, CDR2 YNNKEL (reference sequence). Written as DNA, the CDR3 is TGTGCCAGCAACTTAGGGGGCGCGGCGGCCAGCTCCTACAATGAGCAGTACTTC. Its translation is CASNLGGAAASSYNEQYF.

This chain's CDR3 is CASSSTGTGYEQYF. CDR3 nucleotide sequence: TGTGCCAGCAGCTCCACCGGGACAGGGTACGAGCAGTACTTC. The V gene is TRBV25-1, the J gene TRBJ2-7; 9 bases align to TRBD1. CDR3 size: 14 residues. The germline CDR1 and CDR2 sequences are MGHDK and SYGVNS. V lost 6 bases, J lost 4 bases, and 7 bases stayed unmatched.

The sample holds a few counts of this clonotype. The chain's CDR3 is CASSQDLGSSPREQYF. The CDR3 DNA sequence: TGTGCCAGCAGCCAAGACTTAGGGAGTTCCCCCCGCGAGCAGTACTTC. The V gene is TRBV3-1, the J gene TRBJ2-7, with D possibly matching TRBD2 (5 bases). Germline V gene lookup returns CDR1 LGHDT and CDR2 YNNKEL (reference sequence). Trimming took off 0 bases at V and 6 bases at J, with 18 bases between the two ends. CDR3 length: 16 residues.

The chain couples TRBV6-2 or TRBV6-3 to TRBJ1-2; D remains ambiguous. This CDR3 has 13 residues. Trimming pared 2 bases from V and 1 base from J, leaving 5 bases between. CDR1 and CDR2 from the germline V gene are MNHEY and SVGEGT. CDR3 sequence reads: CASSYKSNYGYTF. CDR3 sequence (DNA): TGTGCCAGCAGTTACAAGAGTAACTATGGCTACACCTTC.

As DNA, the CDR3 is TGTGCCAGCAGGGCCAACAGGGACGCGGGGCCCCAGCATTTT. Translated, it gives CASRANRDAGPQHF. The chain links TRBV6-2 or TRBV6-3 to TRBJ1-5; a weak D match, TRBD1 (6 bases). This CDR3 comprises 14 residues. The germline CDR1 and CDR2 sequences are MNHEY and SVGEGT. Trimming removed 6 bases from V and 9 bases from J, with 18 bases in between.

The sample holds a few counts of this clonotype. The chain employs TRBV25-1 and TRBJ1-5, with a weak D call TRBD1 (6 bases). The germline V gene has CDR1 MGHDK and CDR2 SYGVNS. The CDR3 runs 14 residues. V lost 6 bases and J lost 4, with 13 bases in between. CDR3 loop: CASSQRGGNQPQHF. CDR3 coding DNA: TGTGCCAGCAGCCAAAGAGGGGGGAATCAGCCCCAGCATTTT.

With respect to this clonotype: Since a much larger clone is just one base distant, this may be a read error. The chain has TRBV5-5 and TRBJ2-7; TRBD1 matches at 9 bases. The CDR3 totals 14 residues. Germline CDR1 SGHKS, CDR2 YYEKEE (reference sequence). The CDR3 is CTSSLGQGRYEQYF. The CDR3 DNA follows: TGTACCAGCAGCTTGGGACAGGGACGCTACGAGCAGTACTTC.

This sequence joins TRBV5-1 and TRBJ2-5; 16 bases agree with TRBD2. Germline V gene data show CDR1 as SGHRS and CDR2 as YFSETQ. The CDR3 has 16 residues. V dropped 4 bases and J dropped 11; count of bases not matched to a gene: 11. CDR3 in amino acids: CASSRGTSGRVGEQYF. The CDR3 DNA reads as TGCGCCAGCAGCCGCGGGACTAGCGGGAGGGTCGGAGAGCAGTACTTC.

J is TRBJ2-3 and V is TRBV20-1; 11 positions match TRBD2. V lost 6 bases, J lost 5 bases, and 13 bases stayed unmatched. Looked up from germline, CDR1 is DFQATT and CDR2 is SNEGSKA (reference sequence). This CDR3 is built from 16 residues. As DNA, the CDR3 is TGCAGTGCCGAAAATCGCCTAGCGGGAGGAGTAGATACGCAGTATTTT. This sequence encodes CSAENRLAGGVDTQYF.

V usage is TRBV6-2 or TRBV6-3 and J usage is TRBJ1-1; the D is unclear. Germline assignment: CDR1 MNHEY and CDR2 SVGEGT. Trimming shortened V by 8 bases and J by 3 bases, and 13 bases separated the two germline ends. The CDR3 is 13 residues long. CDR3 loop: CASDRSADTEAFF. CDR3 nucleotide sequence: TGTGCCAGCGACCGCTCGGCGGACACTGAAGCTTTCTTT.

This clonotype was observed a single time. The V and J genes are TRBV20-1 and TRBJ2-2; a possible D gene is TRBD1 (5 bases). This CDR3 spans 12 amino acids. CDR1 and CDR2 (germline): DFQATT, SNEGSKA (reference sequence). V dropped 6 bases and J dropped 5 bases, with 10 bases sitting between them. CDR3 sequence: CSAPDNTGELFF. The CDR3 region has the DNA TGCAGTGCCCCGGACAATACCGGGGAGCTGTTTTTT.

This chain uses TRBV5-1 with TRBJ1-1, with D unresolved. The CDR3 covers 15 residues. Per the germline V gene, CDR1 is SGHRS and CDR2 is YFSETQ. Trimming cost V 1 base and J 3 bases, with 13 bases left between them. CDR3 nucleotides: TGCGCCAGCAGCTTGAGCGTTACTGGTCACACTGAAGCTTTCTTT. It translates to CASSLSVTGHTEAFF.

The CDR3 loop reads CSARLAGGRTDTQYF. CDR3 DNA sequence: TGCAGTGCTAGATTAGCGGGAGGGCGGACAGATACGCAGTATTTT. This chain joins TRBV20-1 and TRBJ2-3, with 11 bases aligning to TRBD2. Trimming at V came to 2 bases and at J to 3 bases, leaving 4 bases not matched to a gene. Germline values: CDR1 DFQATT, CDR2 SNEGSKA (reference sequence). The CDR3 spans 15 residues.

On this clonotype: A much more abundant neighbour one base away suggests this may be a read error. The chain is built from TRBV7-3 and TRBJ1-1; a weak D match, TRBD1 (5 bases). The CDR3 length is 13 residues. V dropped 5 bases and J dropped 7 bases, with 14 bases sitting between them. CDR1 and CDR2 (germline): SGHTA, FQGTGA. The CDR3 spells CASSPTVGSEAFF. The CDR3 region has the DNA TGTGCCAGCAGCCCGACAGTTGGCAGTGAAGCTTTCTTT.

The chain couples TRBV10-3 to TRBJ2-1; 8 bases line up with TRBD2. Looked up from germline, CDR1 is ENHRY and CDR2 is SYGVKD. The V segment lost 6 bases and the J segment 7 bases; nucleotides outside the gene matches: 8. This CDR3 comprises 14 residues. The CDR3 region is CAIRGTSGWNEQFF. The CDR3 region has the DNA TGTGCCATCAGGGGAACTAGCGGTTGGAATGAGCAGTTCTTC.

This clonotype has more than one count but fewer than ten. J is TRBJ2-4 and V is TRBV12-3 or TRBV12-4, with D unclear. This CDR3 region has 14 residues. V gave up 6 bases and J gave up 0 bases, with 9 bases separating them. The chain's CDR3 is CASSVLLAKNIQYF. DNA for the CDR3: TGTGCCAGCAGCGTACTACTAGCCAAAAACATTCAGTACTTC.

V and J are TRBV20-1 and TRBJ2-3; D is possibly TRBD2 (6 bases). CDR1 and CDR2 (germline): DFQATT, SNEGSKA (reference sequence). The length of the CDR3 is 15 residues. V lost 1 base to trimming and J lost 0 bases, with 11 bases between them. CDR3 in amino acids: CSARGIAASTDTQYF. The CDR3 DNA reads as TGCAGTGCTAGAGGGATAGCGGCCAGCACAGATACGCAGTATTTT.

This clonotype was counted between two and nine times. The V and J genes are TRBV11-1 and TRBJ1-1, with unresolved D. This CDR3 region has 15 residues. Per germline, CDR1 SGHAT and CDR2 FQDESV (reference sequence). V was cut by 5 bases and J by 0 bases, with 13 bases left in between. As DNA, the CDR3 is TGTGCCAGCAGCCCCTGGCAGACGATGAACACTGAAGCTTTCTTT. Its translation is CASSPWQTMNTEAFF.

The V call is TRBV2, the J call TRBJ1-6; weak D call: TRBD1 (5 bases). V was pared by 4 bases and J by 10 bases, with 17 bases between. Germline loops: CDR1 SNHLY, CDR2 FYNNEI. The length of the CDR3 is 15 residues. The CDR3 sequence: CASSVDSSNISPLHF. In nucleotides, the CDR3 is TGTGCCAGCAGTGTCGACAGCTCGAACATCTCACCCCTCCACTTT.

The sample holds one count of this clonotype. This chain joins TRBV6-2 or TRBV6-3 and TRBJ1-5, with D unresolved. The ends were cut back, 6 bases at V and 5 bases at J, with 14 bases in the middle. The CDR3 consists of 14 residues. The germline gives CDR1 MNHEY, CDR2 SVGEGT. CDR3 residues: CASSLTFTDQPQHF. CDR3 DNA: TGTGCCAGCAGCCTCACATTTACCGATCAGCCCCAGCATTTT.

This sequence joins TRBV5-1 and TRBJ2-3, with 7 bases that match TRBD2. The V and J ends lost 4 bases and 9 bases, in that order; junction bases with no gene match: 11. CDR1 and CDR2 (germline): SGHRS, YFSETQ. The CDR3 runs to 14 residues. As DNA, the CDR3 is TGCGCCAGCAGCCAACGGGCGGGAGACCGCACGCAGTATTTT. It translates to CASSQRAGDRTQYF.

This clonotype was recorded once. V and J are TRBV7-2 and TRBJ2-7, with TRBD2 identical over 8 bases. The CDR3 contains 16 residues. CDR1 and CDR2 (germline): SGHTA, FQGNSA. V trimming: 3 bases; J trimming: 2 bases; junction bases outside the gene matches: 9. DNA for the CDR3: TGTGCCAGCAGCTTCCCTCCAGCGGGAGTCCCCTACGAGCAGTACTTC. Protein sequence: CASSFPPAGVPYEQYF. The full variable domain, completed using reference TRBV7-2 and TRBJ2-7, is GAGVSQSPSNKVTEKGKDVELRCDPISGHTALYWYRQSLGQGLEFLIYFQGNSAPDKSGLPSDRFSAERTGGSVSTLTIQRTQQEDSAVYLCASSFPPAGVPYEQYFGPGTRLTVT.

V is TRBV20-1 and J is TRBJ1-1, with D unclear. The germline V gene has CDR1 DFQATT and CDR2 SNEGSKA (reference sequence). The V end was cut by 3 bases, the J end by 1 base, with 15 bases between. CDR3 size: 15 residues. CDR3 DNA sequence: TGCAGTGCTAGGAAGGCGGAAAAGAAGAACACTGAAGCTTTCTTT. It encodes CSARKAEKKNTEAFF.

The J gene is TRBJ2-7, the V gene TRBV11-2; 10 bases line up with TRBD2. The germline gives CDR1 SGHAT, CDR2 FQNNGV. With V trimmed by 6 bases and J by 1 base, 30 bases remained unmatched. The CDR3 length is 23 residues. CDR3 sequence reads: CASSPTGAGTKKREGAGSYEQYF. The DNA of the CDR3 is TGTGCCAGCAGTCCTACGGGGGCAGGGACTAAGAAGCGGGAGGGAGCGGGATCCTACGAGCAGTACTTC. The complete variable domain, with remaining parts taken from reference TRBV11-2 and TRBJ2-7, reads EAGVAQSPRYKIIEKRQSVAFWCNPISGHATLYWYQQILGQGPKLLIQFQNNGVVDDSQLPKDRFSAERLKGVDSTLKIQPAKLEDSAVYLCASSPTGAGTKKREGAGSYEQYFGPGTRLTVT.

V gene TRBV5-1 combines with J gene TRBJ1-2; 9 bases match TRBD1. CDR3 size: 17 residues. Unmatched junction bases numbered 13, after V lost 0 bases and J lost 7 bases. Germline CDR1 and CDR2: SGHRS and YFSETQ. CDR3 sequence reads: CASSLGDKPGQGAGYTF. The CDR3 DNA reads TGCGCCAGCAGCTTGGGGGATAAGCCGGGACAGGGCGCTGGCTACACCTTC.